The table lists the clone carrying this T cell receptor (beta chain) with a count of one. Original handling: Cell counts per sample came from amplifying reference gene primers. TCRdb's copy holds only in-frame clones and misses some; the assay was immunoSEQ multiplex PCR. That table is the source of V, J and clone size, and D and trimming were worked out from the DNA. The table lists a few hundred thousand clones, around nine tenths of them singletons. The sample comes from a study of blood T cell repertoires in COVID-19. Background on the study: Sample material is recorded as cDNA or gDNA derived from T cells, B-cell-depleted T cells, or PBMCs.

The CDR3 spans 15 residues. V lost 1 base and J 0 bases, leaving 10 bases between the germline ends. Germline V gene data show CDR1 as LGHNA and CDR2 as YNFKEQ. The chain links TRBV4-2 to TRBJ2-7, with D possibly matching TRBD2 (5 bases). The TCR comes from a woman aged 40 to 50 who had recovered from COVID-19. Sequenced sample: peripheral blood. In DNA, the CDR3 is TGTGCCAGCAGCCAAGGACGGGGTAGCTCCTACGAGCAGTACTTC. It specifies CASSQGRGSSYEQYF.